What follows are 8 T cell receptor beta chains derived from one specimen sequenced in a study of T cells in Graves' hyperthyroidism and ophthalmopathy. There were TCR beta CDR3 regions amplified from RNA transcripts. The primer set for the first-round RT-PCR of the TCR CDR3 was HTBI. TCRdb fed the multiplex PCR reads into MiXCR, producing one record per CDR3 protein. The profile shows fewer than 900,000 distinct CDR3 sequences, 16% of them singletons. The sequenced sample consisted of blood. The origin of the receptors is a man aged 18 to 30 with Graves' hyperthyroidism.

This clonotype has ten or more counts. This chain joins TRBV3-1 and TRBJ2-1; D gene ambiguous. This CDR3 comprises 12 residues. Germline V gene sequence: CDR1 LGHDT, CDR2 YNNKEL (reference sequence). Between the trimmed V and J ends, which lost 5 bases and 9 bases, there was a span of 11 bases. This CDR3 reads CASSISAFEQFF. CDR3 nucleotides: TGTGCCAGCAGCATTTCGGCATTTGAGCAGTTCTTC.

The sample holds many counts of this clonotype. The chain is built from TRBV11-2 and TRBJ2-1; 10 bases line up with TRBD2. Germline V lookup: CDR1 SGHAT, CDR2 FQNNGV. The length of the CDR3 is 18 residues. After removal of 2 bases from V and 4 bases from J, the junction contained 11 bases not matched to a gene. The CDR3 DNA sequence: TGTGCCAGCAGCTTATTTCGACTAGCGGGTCCCCCTTACAATGAGCAGTTCTTC. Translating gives CASSLFRLAGPPYNEQFF.

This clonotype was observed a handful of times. The CDR3 is CSVITLDTPATFF. The CDR3 nucleotides are TGCAGCGTTATTACTCTGGACACACCAGCGACTTTCTTT. The chain employs TRBV29-1 and TRBJ1-1; maybe TRBD1 (5 bases). Trimming shortened V by 5 bases and J by 12 bases, and 22 bases separated the two germline ends. The CDR3 has 13 amino acids. CDR1 is SQVTM and CDR2 is ANQGSEA in the germline V gene.

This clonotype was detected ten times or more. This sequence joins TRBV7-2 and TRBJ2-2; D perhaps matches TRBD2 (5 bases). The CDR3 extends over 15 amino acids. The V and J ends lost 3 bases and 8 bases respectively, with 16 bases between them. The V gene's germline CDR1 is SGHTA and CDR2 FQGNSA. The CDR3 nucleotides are TGTGCCAGCAGCTTGAGCGGTGCAATGGGGGGGGAGCTGTTTTTT. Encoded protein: CASSLSGAMGGELFF.

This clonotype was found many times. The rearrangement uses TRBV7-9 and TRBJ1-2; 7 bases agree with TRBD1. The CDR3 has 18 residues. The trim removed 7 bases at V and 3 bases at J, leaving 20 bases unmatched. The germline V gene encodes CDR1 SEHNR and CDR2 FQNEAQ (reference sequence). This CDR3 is CASIEIEHLQGRDYGYTF. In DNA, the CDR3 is TGTGCCAGCATAGAAATCGAGCACCTACAGGGGCGAGACTATGGCTACACCTTC. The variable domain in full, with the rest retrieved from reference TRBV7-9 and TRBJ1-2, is DTGVSQNPRHKITKRGQNVTFRCDPISEHNRLYWYRQTLGQGPEFLTYFQNEAQLEKSRLLSDRFSAERPKGSFSTLEIQRTEQGDSAMYLCASIEIEHLQGRDYGYTFGSGTRLTVV.

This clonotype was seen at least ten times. CDR3 DNA: TGTGCCAGCAGTTACTCCACCGGGACAGGAGGTTACAATGAGCAGTTCTTC. Translation gives CASSYSTGTGGYNEQFF. The chain uses TRBV6-5 and TRBJ2-1; 8 bases map to TRBD1. Trimming at V came to 0 bases and at J to 4 bases, leaving 8 bases not matched to a gene. In germline, CDR1 is MNHEY, CDR2 SVGAGI. This CDR3 region has 17 residues.

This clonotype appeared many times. CDR3 sequence: CASSSTSRGGANTEAFF. CDR3 DNA sequence: TGTGCCAGCAGTTCGACCTCGAGGGGGGGGGCGAACACTGAAGCTTTCTTT. The chain employs TRBV27 and TRBJ1-1, with a possible D match to TRBD1 (6 bases). The CDR3 totals 17 residues. Trimming took 4 bases from V and 1 from J, leaving 19 bases between them. The V gene's germline CDR1 is MNHEY and CDR2 SMNVEV (reference sequence).

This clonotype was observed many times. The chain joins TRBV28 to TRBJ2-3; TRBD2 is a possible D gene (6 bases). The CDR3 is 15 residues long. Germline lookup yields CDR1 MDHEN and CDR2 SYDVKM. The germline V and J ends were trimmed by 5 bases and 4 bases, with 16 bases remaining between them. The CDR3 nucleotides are TGTGCCAGCAGTCTCGCCCAGACTAGAGCAGATACGCAGTATTTT. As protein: CASSLAQTRADTQYF.